These 32 T cell receptor beta chains came from one sample sequenced in a study of regulatory T cells in long-lasting Graves disease. iRepertoire HTBI primers and Arm-PCR of CDR3 regions built TCR beta libraries. TCRdb independently ran MiXCR on the multiplex PCR reads; one entry per CDR3 protein. The profile shows roughly 450,000 distinct CDR3 sequences, roughly 20% of them singletons. The time point here: persistent/refractory GD, antithyroid drugs over 5 years with positive TRAb. From PBMCs, RNA was extracted and then used to make the TCR library. Sample: peripheral blood mononuclear cells (PBMCs), taken when the disease was refractory, from a patient treated with antithyroid drugs. All receptors come from a female donor with Graves disease.

This clonotype was observed at least ten times. The chain carries TRBV11-2 and TRBJ1-1, with D perhaps matching TRBD1 (6 bases). The V and J ends lost 1 base and 1 base respectively, with 10 bases between them. Germline V gives CDR1 SGHAT, CDR2 FQNNGV. This CDR3 has 15 amino acids. CDR3 amino acids: CASSLAGTSNTEAFF. The CDR3 DNA reads as TGTGCCAGCAGCTTAGCCGGGACATCGAACACTGAAGCTTTCTTT.

This clonotype occurred many times. This sequence joins TRBV12-3 or TRBV12-4 and TRBJ1-1, with 7 bases aligning to TRBD1. This CDR3 is built from 16 residues. V gave up 6 bases and J gave up 1 base; unmatched junction bases: 11. CDR3 residues: CASSLRDSNPNTEAFF. The CDR3, as DNA: TGTGCCAGCAGCCTCCGGGACAGCAATCCGAACACTGAAGCTTTCTTT.

In this sample, this clonotype turned up a few times. The chain recombines TRBV13 with TRBJ2-3; D call uncertain. V lost 0 bases to trimming and J lost 7 bases, with 5 bases between them. The CDR3 has 12 amino acids. Looked up from germline, CDR1 is PRHDT and CDR2 is FYEKMQ (reference sequence). CDR3 in DNA: TGTGCCAGCAGCTTAGGTTCGAATACGCAGTATTTT. Its protein product is CASSLGSNTQYF.

This clonotype was counted ten times or more. The V call is TRBV27, the J call TRBJ2-7; TRBD2 agrees at 7 bases. This CDR3 is 15 amino acids long. The J segment lost 2 bases and the V segment lost 7 bases, leaving 11 bases of the junction unmatched. Germline V gives CDR1 MNHEY, CDR2 SMNVEV (reference sequence). The CDR3 loop reads CASIGDGGRAYEQYF. The DNA for the CDR3 is TGTGCCAGCATTGGAGATGGGGGGAGGGCCTACGAGCAGTACTTC.

At least ten counts were recorded for this clonotype. This sequence joins TRBV12-3 or TRBV12-4 and TRBJ2-7; 7 bases align to TRBD2. The V segment lost 9 bases and the J segment 3 bases; nucleotides outside the gene matches: 2. This CDR3 comprises 11 residues. This chain's CDR3 is CASSGGYEQYF. In DNA form, the CDR3 reads TGTGCCAGTTCGGGGGGCTACGAGCAGTACTTC.

This clonotype was seen repeatedly, ten times or more. The chain uses TRBV11-2 and TRBJ1-2; 7 positions agree with TRBD1. With V trimmed by 4 bases and J by 4 bases, 3 bases remained unmatched. From germline, CDR1 is SGHAT and CDR2 FQNNGV. The CDR3 length is 13 residues. The CDR3, as DNA: TGTGCCAGCAGCTCGGGACAGCTCTATGGCTACACCTTC. It yields the protein CASSSGQLYGYTF.

The V and J genes are TRBV28 and TRBJ2-3, with 7 bases lining up with TRBD2. The CDR3 spans 15 residues. The germline V gene encodes CDR1 MDHEN and CDR2 SYDVKM. V shed 4 bases, J shed 3 bases, and the junction held 7 bases outside the gene matches. The CDR3 DNA reads as TGTGCCAGCAGTTCCCCACGGGGAGGGACAGATACGCAGTATTTT. Amino acid sequence: CASSSPRGGTDTQYF.

At least ten counts were recorded for this clonotype. The genes are TRBV24-1 and TRBJ1-2; D is ambiguous. Trimming left V 4 bases short and J 2 bases short, with 4 bases between. Germline V lookup: CDR1 KGHDR, CDR2 SFDVKD. The CDR3 loop spans 12 amino acids. The chain's CDR3 is CATSDRNYGYTF. As DNA, the CDR3 is TGTGCCACCAGTGACAGAAACTATGGCTACACCTTC.

CDR3 bases: TGTGCCAGCAGACAAATTTTCACCGGGGAGCTGTTTTTT. Protein product: CASRQIFTGELFF. The gene calls are TRBV2 and TRBJ2-2; D is ambiguous. CDR1 and CDR2 from the germline V gene are SNHLY and FYNNEI. This CDR3 has 13 residues. Trimming removed 6 bases at V and 4 bases at J, with 9 bases between. Complete variable domain (other parts from reference TRBV2 and TRBJ2-2): EPEVTQTPSHQVTQMGQEVILRCVPISNHLYFYWYRQILGQKVEFLVSFYNNEISEKSEIFDDQFSVERPDGSNFTLKIRSTKLEDSAMYFCASRQIFTGELFFGEGSRLTVL.

Note on this clonotype: A much larger clone differs from this one at a single base, so this may be a read error. This chain links TRBV6-5 with TRBJ2-5; 7 nucleotides align to TRBD1. The CDR3 runs to 15 residues. V dropped 4 bases and J dropped 9; count of bases not matched to a gene: 14. Germline V gene data show CDR1 as MNHEY and CDR2 as SVGAGI. CDR3 in amino acids: CASSLGTADSEAQYF. The CDR3 DNA reads TGTGCCAGCAGTTTAGGGACAGCGGATTCGGAGGCCCAGTACTTC.

The gene calls are TRBV11-1 and TRBJ2-7, with a tentative D call TRBD1 (6 bases). The CDR3 has 16 amino acids. Germline V CDR1 and CDR2: SGHAT, FQDESV (reference sequence). V lost 4 bases and J 0 bases, leaving 16 bases between the germline ends. In DNA, the CDR3 is TGTGCCAGCAGCTCAAGTGCAGGGGAAAGCTCCTACGAGCAGTACTTC. This gives the protein CASSSSAGESSYEQYF.

The chain joins TRBV13 to TRBJ1-6; a weak D match, TRBD1 (5 bases). This CDR3 contains 14 residues. V lost 5 bases and J 7 bases, leaving 12 bases between the germline ends. The germline gives CDR1 PRHDT, CDR2 FYEKMQ (reference sequence). The CDR3 DNA follows: TGTGCCAGCAGCCCCAGACAGTACAATTCACCCCTCCACTTT. Protein: CASSPRQYNSPLHF.

CDR3 region: CSVELLAGGYEQYF. The CDR3 region has the DNA TGCAGCGTTGAGTTGCTAGCGGGTGGATACGAGCAGTACTTC. The chain joins TRBV29-1 to TRBJ2-7, with 8 bases fitting TRBD2. CDR3 length: 14 residues. V lost 3 bases to trimming and J lost 4 bases; unmatched junction nucleotides: 8. Germline V gene data show CDR1 as SQVTM and CDR2 as ANQGSEA.

V usage is TRBV28 and J usage is TRBJ2-1, with 9 bases fitting TRBD2. This CDR3 is built from 16 residues. From germline, CDR1 is MDHEN and CDR2 SYDVKM. After removal of 3 bases from V and 1 base from J, the junction contained 4 bases not matched to a gene. In DNA form, the CDR3 reads TGTGCCAGCAGTTTGGCTAGCGGGGCATCCTACAATGAGCAGTTCTTC. It codes for CASSLASGASYNEQFF.

The rearrangement uses TRBV10-3 and TRBJ2-7; TRBD1 might be the D (6 bases). The CDR3 consists of 16 residues. Trimming took 2 bases from V and 5 from J, leaving 19 bases between them. Germline lookup yields CDR1 ENHRY and CDR2 SYGVKD. CDR3 bases: TGTGCCATCAGTGAGCCGGGACATGGTCGATTAAACGAGCAGTACTTC. The encoded protein is CAISEPGHGRLNEQYF.

J is TRBJ1-2 and V is TRBV4-3, with D unclear. CDR3 length equals 17 residues. V dropped 0 bases and J dropped 6 bases, with 20 bases sitting between them. Per the germline V gene, CDR1 is LGHNA and CDR2 is YSLEER. The CDR3 DNA reads as TGCGCCAGCAGCCAAGAATTGACCAAATACTCATGGCATGGCTACACCTTC. Encoded protein: CASSQELTKYSWHGYTF.

This clonotype was seen repeatedly, ten times or more. The rearrangement uses TRBV11-2 and TRBJ2-7; TRBD1 might be the D (5 bases). Trimming removed 1 base at V and 5 bases at J, with 6 bases between. This CDR3 comprises 12 residues. From germline, CDR1 is SGHAT and CDR2 FQNNGV. CDR3 residues: CASSLARDEQYF. The CDR3 DNA follows: TGTGCCAGCAGCTTAGCCAGGGACGAGCAGTACTTC.

This clonotype was recorded many times. CDR3 sequence reads: CASSNPLEETQYF. Here the CDR3 DNA reads TGTGCCAGCAGTAATCCCCTCGAAGAGACCCAGTACTTC. This sequence joins TRBV13 and TRBJ2-5; D remains ambiguous. The V gene's germline CDR1 is PRHDT and CDR2 FYEKMQ (reference sequence). V shed 6 bases and J shed 3 bases, with 11 bases lying between them. The CDR3 spans 13 residues.

To note about this clonotype: A junction boundary mismatches the germline segment, possibly from a read error. The CDR3 DNA follows: TGTGCCAGCAGCGCCAGACTAGCGGGAGAGGATTTT. It yields the protein CASSARLAGEDF. This chain uses TRBV11-2 with TRBJ2-3; 12 nucleotides align to TRBD2. Germline values: CDR1 SGHAT, CDR2 FQNNGV. This CDR3 comprises 12 residues.

This clonotype was recorded at least ten times. V is TRBV29-1 and J is TRBJ2-7; TRBD2 agrees at 9 bases. V gave up 3 bases and J gave up 2 bases; unmatched junction bases: 8. Germline V gives CDR1 SQVTM, CDR2 ANQGSEA. The CDR3 is 15 residues long. CDR3 sequence (DNA): TGCAGCGTTGATGCGCGGGAGGGCTCAACCTACGAGCAGTACTTC. Its translation: CSVDAREGSTYEQYF.

This clonotype has more than one count but fewer than ten. The rearrangement uses TRBV5-1 and TRBJ2-7, with TRBD1 as a possible D gene (5 bases). Per the germline V gene, CDR1 is SGHRS and CDR2 is YFSETQ. V gave up 4 bases and J gave up 3 bases, with 11 bases separating them. This CDR3 contains 13 residues. The CDR3: CASSPQDGYEQYF. The CDR3 nucleotides are TGCGCCAGCAGCCCACAGGATGGCTACGAGCAGTACTTC.

The J gene is TRBJ2-7, the V gene TRBV27, with 9 bases that match TRBD2. The CDR3 loop spans 13 amino acids. Germline values: CDR1 MNHEY, CDR2 SMNVEV (reference sequence). V shed 3 bases, J shed 9 bases, and the junction held 6 bases outside the gene matches. DNA for the CDR3: TGTGCCAGCAGTTTCCGAACTAGCGGGCGGCAGTACTTC. Protein product: CASSFRTSGRQYF.

The chain uses TRBV6-4 and TRBJ2-7; 8 positions match TRBD1. CDR3 length: 15 amino acids. Germline CDR1 is MRHNA and CDR2 is SNTAGT. Losses at the gene ends were 2 bases for V and 7 bases for J; bases not matched to a gene: 10. The CDR3 nucleotides read TGTGCCAGCAGTGACGTGTCAGGGGGCGCGAAAGAGCAGTACTTC. This sequence encodes CASSDVSGGAKEQYF.

The chain is built from TRBV7-9 and TRBJ2-5, with 7 bases identical to TRBD1. J gave up 5 bases and V 5 bases, and 11 bases lay outside the gene matches. Germline CDR1 reads SEHNR; CDR2 reads FQNEAQ (reference sequence). The CDR3 loop spans 15 amino acids. For the CDR3, the DNA is TGTGCCAGCAGCACGACAGGGTGGATTGGGGAGACCCAGTACTTC. Residues: CASSTTGWIGETQYF.

This clonotype occurred a few times. V usage is TRBV5-4 and J usage is TRBJ2-2; D remains ambiguous. Germline-derived CDR1 and CDR2 are SGHNT and YYREEE (reference sequence). CDR3 size: 14 residues. Trimming left V 4 bases short and J 5 bases short, with 12 bases between. The CDR3 DNA is TGTGCCAGCAGCAGGGTCCCTTGGACCGGGGAGCTGTTTTTT. Translating it yields CASSRVPWTGELFF. The entire variable domain, with the rest obtained from reference TRBV5-4 and TRBJ2-2, is as follows: ETGVTQSPTHLIKTRGQQVTLRCSSQSGHNTVSWYQQALGQGPQFIFQYYREEENGRGNFPPRFSGLQFPNYSSELNVNALELDDSALYLCASSRVPWTGELFFGEGSRLTVL.

This clonotype came up many times. This sequence joins TRBV10-3 and TRBJ1-5, with unresolved D. V dropped 6 bases and J dropped 4 bases, with 16 bases sitting between them. Germline V CDR1 and CDR2: ENHRY, SYGVKD. The CDR3 length is 15 residues. CDR3 coding DNA: TGTGCCATCAGCGCCCGTTCGTCTATTAATCAGCCCCAGCATTTT. It is translated as CAISARSSINQPQHF.

This clonotype was observed many times. The rearrangement joins TRBV28 to TRBJ1-2, with 8 nucleotides matching TRBD1. Trimming at V came to 3 bases and at J to 6 bases, leaving 12 bases not matched to a gene. This CDR3 contains 16 residues. The V gene's germline CDR1 is MDHEN and CDR2 SYDVKM. The CDR3 coding sequence is TGTGCCAGCAGTTTCCGTGGACAGGGACGTTATAATGGCTACACCTTC. Translated, it gives CASSFRGQGRYNGYTF.

This clonotype was observed a handful of times. The chain carries TRBV10-3 and TRBJ2-7, with D maybe TRBD1 (5 bases). The CDR3 totals 15 residues. Trimming pared 6 bases from V and 1 base from J, leaving 16 bases between. The germline gives CDR1 ENHRY, CDR2 SYGVKD. The CDR3 protein is CAISSRVRTSYEQYF. As DNA, the CDR3 is TGTGCCATCAGCAGCAGGGTGCGGACGTCCTACGAGCAGTACTTC.

This clonotype showed up many times. The chain links TRBV27 to TRBJ1-2; D not certain. The CDR3 contains 15 residues. V dropped 5 bases and J dropped 3 bases, with 16 bases sitting between them. Germline CDR1 reads MNHEY; CDR2 reads SMNVEV (reference sequence). The CDR3 here is CASSPGPTPHYGYTF. The CDR3 region has the DNA TGTGCCAGCAGTCCCGGGCCAACTCCGCACTATGGCTACACCTTC.

This clonotype was observed a few times. The V call is TRBV29-1, the J call TRBJ2-3, with 7 bases aligning to TRBD2. After removal of 4 bases from V and 1 base from J, the junction contained 5 bases not matched to a gene. The CDR3 has 14 amino acids. Germline CDR1 reads SQVTM; CDR2 reads ANQGSEA. CDR3 loop: CSVVGGSGTDTQYF. The CDR3 nucleotides read TGCAGCGTTGTCGGCGGGAGTGGCACAGATACGCAGTATTTT.

The J gene is TRBJ2-7, the V gene TRBV20-1, with no clear D. V lost 6 bases to trimming and J lost 0 bases, with 15 bases between them. The CDR3 is made up of 14 amino acids. Germline CDR1 DFQATT, CDR2 SNEGSKA (reference sequence). In DNA form, the CDR3 reads TGCAGTGCCGAACCAGACTGGGGCTCCTACGAGCAGTACTTC. It specifies CSAEPDWGSYEQYF.

The table lists this clonotype with many counts. This chain joins TRBV2 and TRBJ2-7, with 10 bases identical to TRBD1. The V and J ends lost 3 bases and 5 bases, in that order; junction bases with no gene match: 7. CDR3 size: 15 residues. The germline V gene has CDR1 SNHLY and CDR2 FYNNEI. The CDR3 coding sequence is TGTGCCAGCAGTGATGACAGGGGGCCCCATAACGAGCAGTACTTC. Its translation: CASSDDRGPHNEQYF.